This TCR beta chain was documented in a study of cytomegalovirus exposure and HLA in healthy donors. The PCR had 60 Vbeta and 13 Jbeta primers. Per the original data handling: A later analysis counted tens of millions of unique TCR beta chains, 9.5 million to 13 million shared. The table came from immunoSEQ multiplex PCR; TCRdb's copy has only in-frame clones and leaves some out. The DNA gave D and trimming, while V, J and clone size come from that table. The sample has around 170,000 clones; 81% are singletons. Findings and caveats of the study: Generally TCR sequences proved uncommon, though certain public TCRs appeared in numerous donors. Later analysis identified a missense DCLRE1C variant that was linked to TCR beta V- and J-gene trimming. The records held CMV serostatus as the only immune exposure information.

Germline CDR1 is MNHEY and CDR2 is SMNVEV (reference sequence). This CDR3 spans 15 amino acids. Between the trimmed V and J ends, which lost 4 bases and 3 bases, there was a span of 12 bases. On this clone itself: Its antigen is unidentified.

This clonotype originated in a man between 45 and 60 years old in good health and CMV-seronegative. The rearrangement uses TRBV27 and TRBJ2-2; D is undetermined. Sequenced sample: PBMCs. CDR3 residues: CASSSYLGDTGELFF. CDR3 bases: TGTGCCAGCAGTTCCTACCTAGGCGACACCGGGGAGCTGTTTTTT.